This T cell receptor (beta chain) was captured by sequencing in a study of T-cell memory formation after mild COVID-19. Study context: Clustering of TCRs was largely donor specific.

The authors produced TCR alpha and TCR beta cDNA libraries with sample barcodes and UMIs by 5'RACE using constant-segment primers. TCRdb re-called the 5' RACE reads through MiXCR, storing one row per CDR3 protein. The sample contains roughly 100,000 distinct CDR3 sequences, about 15% of which appear only once. This clonotype occurred once. The CDR3 is 16 amino acids. Per germline, CDR1 MGHRA and CDR2 YSYEKL. With 7 bases removed from V and 2 bases from J, the gap between germline ends came to 17 bases. The clonotype originates from a man between 18 and 29 years old who had mild COVID-19 (a few samples of this study predate the infection). Cell type and time point are not known. Sequenced input: PBMCs or a T cell subset sorted from them (not recorded which). The chain is built from TRBV4-1 and TRBJ2-2; possibly TRBD2 for D (5 bases). The CDR3 DNA is TGCGCCAGCACCCTAGAGGGTCTTGGAAACACCGGGGAGCTGTTTTTT. It yields the protein CASTLEGLGNTGELFF.